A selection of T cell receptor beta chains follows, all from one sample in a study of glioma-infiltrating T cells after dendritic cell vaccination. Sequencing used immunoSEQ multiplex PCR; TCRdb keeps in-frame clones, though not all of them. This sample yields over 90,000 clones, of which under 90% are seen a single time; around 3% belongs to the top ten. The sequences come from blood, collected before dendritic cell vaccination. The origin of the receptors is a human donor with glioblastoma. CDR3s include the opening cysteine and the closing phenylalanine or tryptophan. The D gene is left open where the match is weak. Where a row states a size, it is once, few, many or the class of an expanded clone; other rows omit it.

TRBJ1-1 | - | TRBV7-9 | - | CASGEGGTEAFF | TGTGCCAGCGGGGAGGGAGGGACTGAAGCTTTCTTT
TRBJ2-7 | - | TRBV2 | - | CASRQSFPYEQYF | TGTGCCAGCCGACAGTCATTCCCCTACGAGCAGTACTTC
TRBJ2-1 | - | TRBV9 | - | CASSAFGSGNEQFF | TGTGCCAGCAGCGCCTTCGGGAGCGGCAATGAGCAGTTCTTC
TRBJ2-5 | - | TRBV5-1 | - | CASGPFLGAGQETQYF | TGCGCCAGCGGACCCTTTCTTGGGGCTGGCCAAGAGACCCAGTACTTC
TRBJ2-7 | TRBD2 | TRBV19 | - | CASSAGLAGPYEQYF | TGTGCCAGTAGTGCGGGACTAGCGGGTCCCTACGAGCAGTACTTC
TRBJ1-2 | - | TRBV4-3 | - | CASSLNDRSNYGYTF | TGCGCCAGCAGCCTGAACGACAGATCCAACTATGGCTACACCTTC
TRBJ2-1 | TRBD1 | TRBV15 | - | CATSMWGRGNEQFF | TGTGCCACCAGCATGTGGGGCAGGGGGAATGAGCAGTTCTTC
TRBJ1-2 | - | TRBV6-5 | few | CASSYSTAGWSGYTF | TGTGCCAGCAGTTACTCGACGGCAGGGTGGAGTGGCTACACCTTC
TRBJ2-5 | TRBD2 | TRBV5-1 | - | CASSPGLAAGIQETQYF | TGCGCCAGCAGCCCGGGACTAGCGGCAGGCATCCAAGAGACCCAGTACTTC
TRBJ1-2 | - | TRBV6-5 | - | CASTSTEGYGYTF | TGTGCCAGCACTTCCACGGAGGGGTATGGCTACACCTTC
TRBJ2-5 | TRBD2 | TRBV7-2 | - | CASSTRLAGGETQYF | TGTGCCAGCAGCACTAGACTAGCGGGGGGAGAGACCCAGTACTTC
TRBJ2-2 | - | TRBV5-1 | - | CASSLVLGTLTGELFF | TGCGCCAGCAGCTTGGTTCTGGGGACACTTACCGGGGAGCTGTTTTTT
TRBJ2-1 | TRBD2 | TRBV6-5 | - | CATFSGGQYNEQFF | TGTGCCACCTTTAGCGGGGGGCAATACAATGAGCAGTTCTTC
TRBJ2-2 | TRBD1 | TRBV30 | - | CARGQVNTGELFF | TGTGCCCGGGGACAGGTGAACACCGGGGAGCTGTTTTTT
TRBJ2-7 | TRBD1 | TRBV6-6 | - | CASNQGQAAYEQYF | TGTGCCAGCAACCAGGGACAGGCCGCCTACGAGCAGTACTTC
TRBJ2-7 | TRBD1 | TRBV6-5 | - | CANNTGGSEQYF | TGTGCCAACAATACAGGGGGCTCCGAGCAGTACTTC
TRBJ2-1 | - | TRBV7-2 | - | CASSPSAVLHEQFF | TGTGCCAGCAGCCCTAGCGCCGTCTTACATGAGCAGTTCTTC
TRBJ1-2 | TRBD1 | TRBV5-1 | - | CASSLVGQGDYGYTF | TGCGCCAGCAGCTTGGTAGGACAGGGGGACTATGGCTACACCTTC
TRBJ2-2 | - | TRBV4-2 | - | CASSQVGRGFTGELFF | TGTGCCAGCAGCCAAGTTGGGCGGGGCTTCACCGGGGAGCTGTTTTTT
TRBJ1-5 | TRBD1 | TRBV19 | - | CASSVFRDRGDNQPQHF | TGTGCCAGTAGTGTCTTCCGGGACAGGGGGGACAATCAGCCCCAGCATTTT
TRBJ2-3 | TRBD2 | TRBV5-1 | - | CASSIGAGLARDTQYF | TGCGCCAGCAGTATTGGAGCAGGACTAGCCCGAGATACGCAGTATTTT
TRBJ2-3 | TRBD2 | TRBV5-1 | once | CASSLGGLAGIDTQYF | TGCGCCAGCAGCTTGGGGGGACTAGCGGGGATAGATACGCAGTATTTT
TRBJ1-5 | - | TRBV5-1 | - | CASSLGGGDQPQHF | TGCGCCAGCAGCTTGGGGGGGGGCGATCAGCCCCAGCATTTT
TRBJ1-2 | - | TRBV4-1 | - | CASSQDPTQGFLYGYTF | TGCGCCAGCAGCCAAGATCCCACCCAGGGGTTCTTATATGGCTACACCTTC
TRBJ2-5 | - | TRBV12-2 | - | CASRLASGTGEETQYF | TGTGCAAGTCGCTTAGCTTCGGGGACAGGGGAAGAGACCCAGTACTTC
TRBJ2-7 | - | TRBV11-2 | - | CASSLDVGGGGAGPRYEQYF | TGTGCCAGCAGCTTAGACGTCGGTGGGGGGGGCGCGGGACCTCGCTACGAGCAGTACTTC
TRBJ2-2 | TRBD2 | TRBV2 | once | CASRPGGYAGELFF | TGTGCCAGCAGACCGGGGGGGTACGCCGGGGAGCTGTTTTTT
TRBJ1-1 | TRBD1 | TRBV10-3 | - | CAISESTGRGTEAFF | TGTGCCATCAGTGAGTCGACAGGGCGCGGCACTGAAGCTTTCTTT
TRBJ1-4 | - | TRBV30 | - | CAWSARGGAEEKLFF | TGTGCCTGGAGTGCTCGGGGAGGGGCGGAGGAAAAACTGTTTTTT
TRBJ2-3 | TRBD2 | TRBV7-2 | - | CASSFSGRAGDTQYF | TGTGCCAGCAGCTTTAGCGGGAGGGCGGGGGATACGCAGTATTTT
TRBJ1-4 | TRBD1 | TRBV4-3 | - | CASSPRRTTGPNEKLFF | TGCGCCAGCAGCCCCAGAAGGACGACAGGGCCTAATGAAAAACTGTTTTTT
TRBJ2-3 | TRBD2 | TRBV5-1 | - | CASSPGLAGSTDTQYF | TGCGCCAGCAGCCCCGGGCTAGCGGGGAGCACAGATACGCAGTATTTT
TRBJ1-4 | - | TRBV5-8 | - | CASSFKGVDEKLFF | TGTGCCAGCAGCTTCAAGGGAGTCGACGAAAAACTGTTTTTT
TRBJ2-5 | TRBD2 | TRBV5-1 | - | CASSLGLADQETQYF | TGCGCCAGCAGCTTGGGACTAGCGGACCAAGAGACCCAGTACTTC
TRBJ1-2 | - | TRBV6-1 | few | CASSPDSSYGYTF | TGTGCCAGCAGTCCGGACTCCTCCTATGGCTACACCTTC
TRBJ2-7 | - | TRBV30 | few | CAWGQPGTLAWQYF | TGTGCCTGGGGACAGCCCGGGACCCTCGCTTGGCAGTACTTC
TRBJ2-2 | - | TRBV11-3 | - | CASSLAGDSGTGELFF | TGTGCCAGCAGCTTAGCCGGGGACAGCGGGACCGGGGAGCTGTTTTTT
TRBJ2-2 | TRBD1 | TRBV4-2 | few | CASSQTTGAGELFF | TGTGCCAGCAGCCAGACTACAGGGGCCGGGGAGCTGTTTTTT
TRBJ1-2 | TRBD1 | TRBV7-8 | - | CASSFGQGDSNYGYTF | TGTGCCAGCAGCTTTGGACAGGGGGACTCTAACTATGGCTACACCTTC
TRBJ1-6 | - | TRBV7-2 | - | CASSLVGADNSPLHF | TGTGCCAGCAGCTTAGTAGGGGCCGATAATTCACCCCTCCACTTT
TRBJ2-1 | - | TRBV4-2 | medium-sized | CAGSSGESSYNEQFF | TGTGCCGGGTCCTCAGGGGAATCCTCCTACAATGAGCAGTTCTTC
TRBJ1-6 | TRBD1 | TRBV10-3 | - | CAIAAQGAEENSPLHF | TGTGCCATCGCAGCACAGGGGGCTGAGGAAAATTCACCCCTCCACTTT
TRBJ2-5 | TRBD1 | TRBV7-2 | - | CASSTDREETQYF | TGTGCCAGCAGCACGGACAGGGAGGAGACCCAGTACTTC
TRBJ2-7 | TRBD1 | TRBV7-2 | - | CASSPGTGGEQYF | TGTGCCAGCAGCCCCGGGACAGGGGGAGAGCAGTACTTC
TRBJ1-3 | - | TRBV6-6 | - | CASSYSGNAGNTIYF | TGTGCCAGCAGTTACTCTGGCAATGCTGGAAACACCATATATTTT
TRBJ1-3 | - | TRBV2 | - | CASSPRQVRSGNTIYF | TGTGCCAGCAGTCCCCGACAGGTCCGCTCTGGAAACACCATATATTTT
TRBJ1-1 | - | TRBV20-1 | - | CSARWQIEAFF | TGCAGTGCTAGGTGGCAAATTGAAGCTTTCTTT
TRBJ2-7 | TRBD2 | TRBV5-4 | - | CASSSRSSGITYEQYF | TGTGCCAGCAGCTCACGGAGTAGCGGGATAACCTACGAGCAGTACTTC
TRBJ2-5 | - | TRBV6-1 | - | CASSQQDTGRGTQYF | TGTGCCAGCAGCCAGCAGGATACGGGGCGGGGGACCCAGTACTTC
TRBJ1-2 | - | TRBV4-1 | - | CASSHPLNTGMVGGYTF | TGCGCCAGCAGCCACCCACTTAACACAGGAATGGTAGGAGGCTACACCTTC
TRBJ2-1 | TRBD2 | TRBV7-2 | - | CASSLGGSGGYNEQFF | TGTGCCAGCAGCTTAGGGGGTAGCGGGGGTTACAATGAGCAGTTCTTC
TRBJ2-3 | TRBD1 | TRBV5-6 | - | CASSALRQGAVYTQYF | TGTGCCAGCAGCGCTCTTAGACAGGGGGCGGTTTATACGCAGTATTTT
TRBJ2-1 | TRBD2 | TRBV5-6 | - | CASSLGFTGGPREQFF | TGTGCCAGCAGCTTGGGATTCACGGGAGGGCCGAGGGAGCAGTTCTTC
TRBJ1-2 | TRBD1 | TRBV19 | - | CASSLGQFYGYTF | TGTGCCAGTAGTCTGGGACAGTTCTATGGCTACACCTTC
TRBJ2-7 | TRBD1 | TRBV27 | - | CASSPGGVSYEQYF | TGTGCCAGCAGTCCAGGGGGTGTTTCCTACGAGCAGTACTTC
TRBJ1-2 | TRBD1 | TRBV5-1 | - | CASSLEGQGRSYTF | TGCGCCAGCAGCTTGGAGGGACAGGGTAGGAGCTACACCTTC
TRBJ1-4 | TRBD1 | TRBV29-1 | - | CSGRTGWDEKLFF | TGCAGCGGACGGACAGGGTGGGATGAAAAACTGTTTTTT
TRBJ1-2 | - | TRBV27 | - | CASSGGDEGDHGYTF | TGTGCCAGCAGTGGGGGGGATGAAGGGGACCATGGCTACACCTTC
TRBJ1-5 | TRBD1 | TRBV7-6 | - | CASSLGQQGEGQHF | TGTGCCAGCAGCTTAGGACAACAGGGGGAGGGCCAGCATTTT